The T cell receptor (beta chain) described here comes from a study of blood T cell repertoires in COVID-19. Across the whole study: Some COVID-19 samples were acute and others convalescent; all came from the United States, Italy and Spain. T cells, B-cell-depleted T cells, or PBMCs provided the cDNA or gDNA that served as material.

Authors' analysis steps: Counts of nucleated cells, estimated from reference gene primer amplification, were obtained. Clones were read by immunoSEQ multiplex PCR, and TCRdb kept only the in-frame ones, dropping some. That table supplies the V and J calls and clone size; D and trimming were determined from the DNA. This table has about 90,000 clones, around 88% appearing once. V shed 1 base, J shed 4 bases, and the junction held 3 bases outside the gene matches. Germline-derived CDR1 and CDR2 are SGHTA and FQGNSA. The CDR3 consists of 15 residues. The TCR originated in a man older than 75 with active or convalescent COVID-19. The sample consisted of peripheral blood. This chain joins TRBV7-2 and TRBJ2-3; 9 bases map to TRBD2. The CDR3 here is CASSLVAGGPDTQYF. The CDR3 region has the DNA TGTGCCAGCAGCTTAGTTGCGGGAGGGCCAGATACGCAGTATTTT.